The T cell receptor beta chain described here comes from a study of neurological immune-mediated disorders. From germline, CDR1 is LNHNV and CDR2 YYDKDF (reference sequence). V lost 6 bases and J lost 4, with 12 bases in between. The CDR3 sequence is 13 residues long. This clonotype has a count of ten or more. The team produced cDNA through 5'RACE using 10-nucleotide random UMIs. TCRdb reanalysed the 5' RACE reads using MiXCR and keeps one entry per CDR3 protein. The top ten hold about 0.5% of the sample, which has roughly 44,000 distinct CDR3 sequences, roughly 6.3% seen once. This sequence originates from a woman aged 40 to 55 in good health. The specimen was CD4+ T cells from blood. The V call is TRBV15, the J call TRBJ2-5; possible D gene TRBD1, 6 bases. The CDR3 loop reads CATSPTGSETQYF. The CDR3 DNA reads as TGTGCCACCAGTCCGACAGGCTCAGAGACCCAGTACTTC.